A single sample is the source of the 3 T cell receptor beta chains below, sequenced in a study of post-analysis software for immune sequencing data. General study findings and limits: When patients were compared with controls, 5 or 6 TRBV segments were more frequent, TRBV5-6, TRBV5-1 and TRBV20-1 among them.

Included in the TCR beta cDNA libraries were unique molecular identifiers. MiXCR, run by TCRdb on the PCR reads, gives a single entry per CDR3 protein. The table lists hundreds of thousands of distinct CDR3 sequences, 40% to 50% of them singletons. The antigens these receptors bind are not known. The sample consisted of blood. The receptors here all came from a girl between 10 and 17 years old with multiple sclerosis.

This clonotype has a handful of counts. The chain couples TRBV29-1 to TRBJ2-5; 10 bases align to TRBD2. The junction had 10 bases not matched to a gene; V was cut back by 4 bases and J by 5 bases. This CDR3 has 15 amino acids. Germline assignment: CDR1 SQVTM and CDR2 ANQGSEA. In DNA form, the CDR3 reads TGCAGCGTTGTCAGCGGGCTAGCGGGGGATGAGACCCAGTACTTC. Its protein is CSVVSGLAGDETQYF.

The V and J genes are TRBV7-9 and TRBJ1-2, with a weak D call TRBD1 (6 bases). Trimming removed 5 bases at V and 4 bases at J, with 17 bases between. The CDR3 is made up of 15 amino acids. The germline V gene has CDR1 SEHNR and CDR2 FQNEAQ (reference sequence). CDR3 amino acids: CASSPIGGGGYGYTF. CDR3 sequence (DNA): TGTGCCAGCAGCCCAATTGGAGGGGGGGGCTATGGCTACACCTTC.

This clonotype was observed a few times. The chain links TRBV4-1 to TRBJ1-2; no firm D call. Germline V CDR1 and CDR2: MGHRA, YSYEKL. This CDR3 comprises 14 residues. Trimming stripped 4 bases from V and 1 base from J, with 10 bases between. The DNA for the CDR3 is TGCGCCAGCAGCCCCGACATGGTTAACTATGGCTACACCTTC. Protein: CASSPDMVNYGYTF.